This is a list of T cell receptor beta chains from one sample in a study of T cell responses to AZD1222 COVID-19 vaccine. Assay: immunoSEQ multiplex PCR; the TCRdb copy retains only in-frame clones and omits some. Counted here are roughly 180,000 clones, roughly nine tenths occurring once; the ten biggest clones make up approximately 2%. This specimen was peripheral blood, taken on day 0 of AZD1222 vaccination. These receptors originate from an adult in good health. Each CDR3 is given with its conserved first and last residue. Each record gives: clone size, J gene, V gene, CDR3 protein. Expanded clones get a size class; other rows say once, few or many, or leave the size out.

NA	TRBJ2-6	TRBV28	CASSPRGGANVLTF
NA	TRBJ1-1	TRBV4-3	CASSQNLKTEAFF
NA	TRBJ1-3	TRBV12-3/TRBV12-4	CASSSAGNTIYF
NA	TRBJ2-4	TRBV9	CASSVGLQNIQYF
NA	TRBJ1-1	TRBV11-2	CASSPRQGMGTEAFF
NA	TRBJ1-4	TRBV5-1	CASSSGATNEKLFF
NA	TRBJ1-2	TRBV2	CASSGTGSGYTF
NA	TRBJ2-5	TRBV5-6	CASSLKRYDQETQYF
NA	TRBJ2-2	TRBV9	CASSARGGTGELFF
NA	TRBJ2-2	TRBV28	CASGSTSGPTGELFF
NA	TRBJ1-5	TRBV7-2	CASSLDRAVSNQPQHF
NA	TRBJ1-1	TRBV5-1	CASSFSGGQNTEAFF
NA	TRBJ1-5	TRBV18	CASSPLRDRSNQPQHF
few	TRBJ1-3	TRBV7-2	CASSPLGRGNTIYF
NA	TRBJ2-7	TRBV10-2	CASSESIGEQYF
NA	TRBJ1-5	TRBV7-2	CASSRSGVSNQPQHF
NA	TRBJ1-6	TRBV2	CASRGGTVDSPLHF
NA	TRBJ1-1	TRBV12-3/TRBV12-4	CASSLDRVGEAFF
NA	TRBJ1-1	TRBV6-2/TRBV6-3	CASSYNGRTLVNTEAFF
NA	TRBJ2-7	TRBV28	CASSLFGGPSYEQYF
NA	TRBJ1-6	TRBV6-5	CASSYSWGQGYSPLHF
once	TRBJ2-3	TRBV5-4	CASSLESLRGTDTQYF
NA	TRBJ1-3	TRBV9	CASSSGLPDSGNTIYF
NA	TRBJ2-1	TRBV24-1	CATSGGTSVHEQFF
NA	TRBJ1-4	TRBV12-3/TRBV12-4	CASSPGGGEKLFF
NA	TRBJ2-1	TRBV7-2	CASSFKWGTSGNEQFF
once	TRBJ1-2	TRBV2	CARDDRGPYGYTF
NA	TRBJ1-3	TRBV5-6	CASSSDGQGNTIYF
NA	TRBJ1-1	TRBV9	CASSVTTGLNTEAFF
NA	TRBJ2-5	TRBV3-1/TRBV3-2	CASCPSGRGETQYF
NA	TRBJ2-7	TRBV6-5	CASSYSYTRNEQYF
NA	TRBJ2-5	TRBV19	CASSQGFQETQYF
NA	TRBJ1-5	TRBV30	CAWGTGNNQPQHF
once	TRBJ2-7	TRBV27	CASSRRGEAYEQYF
NA	TRBJ1-5	TRBV19	CASSKDREGQPQHF
NA	TRBJ2-7	TRBV11-2	CASSLGVPGTELF
NA	TRBJ2-7	TRBV28	CASSLAGGYEQYF
NA	TRBJ1-1	TRBV18	CASSPEGGNTEAFF
NA	TRBJ2-2	TRBV7-3	CASSRDFDAGELFF
NA	TRBJ2-5	TRBV19	CASSLTGRETQYF
NA	TRBJ1-2	TRBV30	CAWSATGRTNYGYTF
NA	TRBJ2-1	TRBV4-1	CASSQVETSVEQFF
NA	TRBJ1-2	TRBV14	CASSQSGTGDYGYTF